The clone carrying this T cell receptor beta chain came up many times. Antigen unknown. The data stem from a study of neurological immune-mediated disorders. The time point here: longitudinal time-point 2. Findings and caveats of the study: Private repertoires in all groups were suggested by the finding that expanded clones across subjects shared no CDR3 amino acid sequences.

CDR1 is KGHDR and CDR2 is SFDVKD in the germline V gene. Trimming at V came to 4 bases and at J to 15 bases, leaving 7 bases not matched to a gene. The CDR3 is 12 residues long. TCRdb reprocessed the 5' RACE reads with MiXCR, giving one entry per CDR3 protein. Of about 80,000 distinct CDR3 sequences listed, 5% to 6.5% are singletons. V usage is TRBV24-1 and J usage is TRBJ2-1; 8 bases fit TRBD2. The receptor was derived from a woman in her fifties or sixties with multiple sclerosis. The sequenced sample consisted of PBMCs. CDR3 sequence reads: CATSDPGGDPFF. The CDR3 DNA reads TGTGCCACCAGTGACCCCGGGGGGGACCCGTTCTTC.